The present T cell receptor (beta chain) was sequenced within a study of post-analysis software for immune sequencing data. The V gene end was trimmed by 3 bases and the J gene end by 4 bases; junction bases not matched to a gene: 6. The germline V gene has CDR1 KGHSH and CDR2 LQKENI. This CDR3 contains 15 residues. TCR beta libraries were prepared from cDNA with unique molecular identifiers. Each CDR3 protein is one row after TCRdb ran MiXCR on the PCR reads. The table lists hundreds of thousands of distinct CDR3 sequences, around 47% of them singletons. This clonotype was counted only a few times. Antigen specificity is unknown. General study findings and limits: The five TRBV segments detected at higher frequency in patients than in controls included TRBV5-6, TRBV5-1 and TRBV20-1.

Sequenced: blood. This chain links TRBV18 with TRBJ2-3, with TRBD1 matching over 8 bases. This clonotype was obtained from a girl aged 5-17 years with multiple sclerosis. CDR3 nucleotides: TGTGCCAGCTCACCTCGGACAGGGTGGGCAGATACGCAGTATTTT. It codes for CASSPRTGWADTQYF.